This TCR beta chain derives from a study of cytomegalovirus exposure and HLA in healthy donors. This clone appeared a few times. The PCR contained 60 Vbeta and 13 Jbeta primers. The method was immunoSEQ multiplex PCR; TCRdb's version includes in-frame clones alone and lacks a portion of them. The sample lists about 130,000 clones, 6.5% to 9.5% occurring once. The germline gives CDR1 SGHVS, CDR2 FQNEAQ. The CDR3 totals 15 residues. Germline trimming cut 4 bases from V and 4 bases from J; bases unmatched to any gene: 9. Sequenced input: PBMCs. The chain is built from TRBV7-8 and TRBJ1-2; 7 nucleotides line up with TRBD1. This sequence was found in a man aged 35 to 55 in good health and CMV-seronegative. The CDR3: CASSWSGQLSYGYTF. The CDR3 region has the DNA TGTGCCAGCAGCTGGTCGGGACAGCTTAGCTATGGCTACACCTTC.